These 9 T cell receptor beta chains were all obtained from the same sample, sequenced in a study of PD-1 blockade in classical Hodgkin lymphoma. Data came from immunoSEQ multiplex PCR; TCRdb stores just in-frame clones and leaves some out. The table records some 27,000 clones, about four fifths of them present only once. Specified time point: cycle 4 day 1 (C4D1), after five to seven weeks of nivolumab. All trial patients relapsed after autologous stem cell transplantation. By magnetic negative selection, CD4+ T cells were purified from thawed PBMCs. Sample: CD4+ T cells from blood, taken before the fourth cycle of nivolumab. The receptors stem from a human donor with classical Hodgkin lymphoma.

The gene calls are TRBV5-1 and TRBJ1-1; D gene ambiguous. This CDR3 region has 13 residues. The germline CDR1 and CDR2 sequences are SGHRS and YFSETQ. The V gene lost 0 bases and the J gene lost 1 base, with 4 bases spanning the gap. The CDR3: CASSLVPNTEAFF. As DNA, the CDR3 is TGCGCCAGCAGCTTGGTCCCGAACACTGAAGCTTTCTTT.

The gene calls are TRBV4-1 and TRBJ1-5, with unresolved D. Trimming took 0 bases from V and 0 from J, leaving 12 bases between them. CDR3 length: 17 amino acids. The V gene's germline CDR1 is MGHRA and CDR2 YSYEKL. The CDR3 region has the DNA TGCGCCAGCAGCCAAGACGGGCAGATCTATAGCAATCAGCCCCAGCATTTT. It yields the protein CASSQDGQIYSNQPQHF.

This chain links TRBV5-1 with TRBJ2-2; no clear D. The CDR3 covers 13 residues. Trimming took 4 bases from V and 6 from J, leaving 10 bases between them. The germline V gene encodes CDR1 SGHRS and CDR2 YFSETQ. The CDR3 nucleotides are TGCGCCAGCAGCCTAGTACTGGCCGGGGAGCTGTTTTTT. It translates to CASSLVLAGELFF.

This chain joins TRBV19 and TRBJ1-4; TRBD1 aligns across 7 bases. The CDR3 length is 15 residues. J gave up 4 bases and V 4 bases, and 6 bases lay outside the gene matches. Germline-derived CDR1 and CDR2 are LNHDA and SQIVND (reference sequence). Here the CDR3 reads CASSKLTGSNEKLFF. The CDR3, as DNA: TGTGCCAGTAGTAAGCTGACAGGGAGTAATGAAAAACTGTTTTTT.

This rearrangement joins TRBV6-5 to TRBJ1-5; D uncertain. V was shortened by 5 bases and J by 5 bases, with 10 bases between the two germline ends. Looked up from germline, CDR1 is MNHEY and CDR2 is SVGAGI. This CDR3 spans 13 amino acids. CDR3 nucleotides: TGTGCCAGCAGTCTCCGCCATCATCAGCCCCAGCATTTT. Protein: CASSLRHHQPQHF.

This clone was detected a few times. In DNA form, the CDR3 reads TGTGCCAGCAGCAATAGCAATCAGCCCCAGCATTTT. It codes for CASSNSNQPQHF. V and J are TRBV2 and TRBJ1-5; unclear D gene. CDR1 SNHLY and CDR2 FYNNEI come from the germline V gene. V shed 6 bases and J shed 0 bases, with 3 bases lying between them. This CDR3 region has 12 residues.

V gene TRBV6-6 combines with J gene TRBJ2-4, with 10 bases identical to TRBD2. The V gene end was trimmed by 2 bases and the J gene end by 8 bases; junction bases not matched to a gene: 9. Germline CDR1 is MNHNY and CDR2 is SVGAGI (reference sequence). There are 16 residues in the CDR3. Written as DNA, the CDR3 is TGTGCCAGCAGTTACCCAGCGGGGGGGTCTTTGGACATTCAGTACTTC. Residues: CASSYPAGGSLDIQYF.

A word on this clone: The sample carries other DNA sequences with the same CDR3. The chain couples TRBV7-8 to TRBJ1-1; a possible D gene is TRBD1 (6 bases). V lost 1 base, J lost 2 bases, and 8 bases lay in between. The CDR3 totals 14 residues. Germline V gives CDR1 SGHVS, CDR2 FQNEAQ. The CDR3 bases are TGTGCCAGCAGCTTAGTCGGGGGCAACACTGAAGCTTTCTTT. Its protein is CASSLVGGNTEAFF. Together with reference TRBV7-8 and TRBJ1-1, the CDR3 gives the full variable domain: GAGVSQSPRYKVAKRGQDVALRCDPISGHVSLFWYQQALGQGPEFLTYFQNEAQLDKSGLPSDRFFAERPEGSVSTLKIQRTQQEDSAVYLCASSLVGGNTEAFFGQGTRLTVV.

V gene TRBV5-6 combines with J gene TRBJ1-5; a weak D match, TRBD1 (6 bases). Germline CDR1 reads SGHDT; CDR2 reads YYEEEE. The CDR3 contains 14 residues. Trimming removed 6 bases at V and 1 base at J, with 11 bases between. CDR3 DNA: TGTGCCAGCACGCGGACAGCCAGCAATCAGCCCCAGCATTTT. Translated, it gives CASTRTASNQPQHF. Based on the CDR3 plus reference TRBV5-6 and TRBJ1-5, the full variable domain is DAGVTQSPTHLIKTRGQQVTLRCSPKSGHDTVSWYQQALGQGPQFIFQYYEEEERQRGNFPDRFSGHQFPNYSSELNVNALLLGDSALYLCASTRTASNQPQHFGDGTRLSIL.